These 19 T cell receptor beta chains originate from one sample sequenced in a study of blood T cell repertoires in COVID-19. Some clones are missing from TCRdb's copy, which holds only in-frame ones; the method was immunoSEQ multiplex PCR. The sample includes roughly 400,000 clones, 70% to 90% of them seen just once. Sequenced input: PBMCs or T cells enriched from blood (not recorded which). These receptors were collected from a woman aged 18-35 years who had been exposed to COVID-19.

Remarks on this clone: In the same sample, other DNA sequences code for this CDR3. The chain combines TRBV6-5 with TRBJ1-2; 7 bases match TRBD1. This CDR3 comprises 13 residues. The germline V gene has CDR1 MNHEY and CDR2 SVGAGI. The J segment lost 8 bases and the V segment lost 6 bases, leaving 9 bases of the junction unmatched. CDR3 loop: CASSPDRVGGYTF. The CDR3 DNA follows: TGTGCCAGCAGCCCCGACAGGGTAGGGGGCTACACCTTC.

The chain links TRBV10-3 to TRBJ1-4; a weak D match, TRBD1 (6 bases). Germline V gives CDR1 ENHRY, CDR2 SYGVKD. V was clipped by 2 bases and J by 4 bases, with 14 bases between them. The CDR3 is made up of 16 amino acids. In nucleotides, the CDR3 is TGTGCCATCAGTGAGGCCGGACAGAACTTTAATGAAAAACTGTTTTTT. This translates into CAISEAGQNFNEKLFF.

The chain combines TRBV5-1 with TRBJ2-7; D unclear. This CDR3 spans 14 amino acids. Trimming removed 0 bases from V and 3 bases from J, with 10 bases in between. Per the germline V gene, CDR1 is SGHRS and CDR2 is YFSETQ. The CDR3 protein is CASSLDPVNYEQYF. The DNA for the CDR3 is TGCGCCAGCAGCTTGGATCCTGTTAACTACGAGCAGTACTTC.

J is TRBJ1-1 and V is TRBV3-1 (or the pseudogene TRBV3-2); TRBD1 matches 9 bases. CDR3 length equals 15 residues. V was pared by 2 bases and J by 2 bases, with 3 bases of the junction left unmatched. Germline loops: CDR1 LGHDT, CDR2 YNNKEL (reference sequence). The CDR3: CASSQPGQGNTEAFF. CDR3 DNA sequence: TGTGCCAGCAGCCAACCGGGACAGGGTAACACTGAAGCTTTCTTT.

This chain links TRBV5-8 with TRBJ1-1; D perhaps matches TRBD1 (6 bases). V lost 1 base and J lost 5, with 15 bases in between. Per the germline V gene, CDR1 is SGHTS and CDR2 is YDEGEE. The CDR3 sequence is 15 residues long. This chain's CDR3 is CASSLRTGWWTEAFF. CDR3 nucleotides: TGTGCCAGCAGCTTGCGTACAGGGTGGTGGACTGAAGCTTTCTTT. The variable domain in full, completed from reference TRBV5-8 and TRBJ1-1, reads EAGVTQSPTHLIKTRGQQATLRCSPISGHTSVYWYQQALGLGLQFLLWYDEGEERNRGNFPPRFSGRQFPNYSSELNVNALELEDSALYLCASSLRTGWWTEAFFGQGTRLTVV.

The CDR3, as DNA: TGTGCCAGCAGTTCTCCAGGACAGTATTATAGCAATCAGCCCCAGCATTTT. This gives the protein CASSSPGQYYSNQPQHF. The chain links TRBV28 to TRBJ1-5, with a tentative D call TRBD1 (6 bases). Looked up from germline, CDR1 is MDHEN and CDR2 is SYDVKM. V gave up 4 bases and J gave up 0 bases, with 16 bases separating them. This CDR3 contains 17 residues.

The chain uses TRBV30 and TRBJ2-7; D ambiguous. CDR3 length equals 13 residues. V dropped 0 bases and J dropped 2 bases, with 8 bases sitting between them. Germline CDR1 GTSNPN, CDR2 SVGIG (reference sequence). The CDR3: CAWSVRHPYEQYF. CDR3 bases: TGTGCCTGGAGTGTGCGGCATCCCTACGAGCAGTACTTC.

This clone showed up just once. J is TRBJ2-5 and V is TRBV3-1 (or the pseudogene TRBV3-2); 15 nucleotides align to TRBD2. Per the germline V gene, CDR1 is LGHDT and CDR2 is YNNKEL (reference sequence). V dropped 3 bases and J dropped 5; count of bases not matched to a gene: 4. The CDR3 runs to 16 residues. The chain's CDR3 is CASSHGLAGGAETQYF. CDR3 sequence (DNA): TGTGCCAGCAGCCACGGACTAGCGGGAGGGGCGGAGACCCAGTACTTC.

The chain couples TRBV13 to TRBJ2-1; D not resolved. The V and J ends lost 3 bases and 0 bases respectively, with 9 bases between them. Germline-derived CDR1 and CDR2 are PRHDT and FYEKMQ (reference sequence). The CDR3 length is 15 residues. The CDR3 coding sequence is TGTGCCAGCAGCTTGGGCAGTAGCTCCTACAATGAGCAGTTCTTC. Translated: CASSLGSSSYNEQFF. The variable domain in full, completed from reference TRBV13 and TRBJ2-1, reads AAGVIQSPRHLIKEKRETATLKCYPIPRHDTVYWYQQGPGQDPQFLISFYEKMQSDKGSIPDRFSAQQFSDYHSELNMSSLELGDSALYFCASSLGSSSYNEQFFGPGTRLTVL.

The chain employs TRBV5-1 and TRBJ2-1, with 14 nucleotides matching TRBD2. The germline CDR1 and CDR2 sequences are SGHRS and YFSETQ. V lost 5 bases to trimming and J lost 10 bases; unmatched junction nucleotides: 11. The CDR3 length is 16 residues. CDR3 DNA: TGCGCCAGCAGGTTGCTAAGCGGGACTAGCGGGGGAGAGCAGTTCTTC. Translation gives CASRLLSGTSGGEQFF.

V gene TRBV3-1 (or the pseudogene TRBV3-2) combines with J gene TRBJ2-7; 12 nucleotides line up with TRBD2. From germline, CDR1 is LGHDT and CDR2 YNNKEL (reference sequence). The CDR3 runs to 15 residues. V shed 4 bases and J 1 base; nucleotides not matched to a gene: 2. As DNA, the CDR3 is TGTGCCAGCAGCCGGACTAGCGGGGATTCCTACGAGCAGTACTTC. Protein sequence: CASSRTSGDSYEQYF.

V is TRBV2 and J is TRBJ2-1, with a tentative D call TRBD1 (6 bases). CDR1 and CDR2 (germline): SNHLY, FYNNEI. V lost 8 bases and J lost 5, with 10 bases in between. The CDR3 totals 12 residues. The chain's CDR3 is CASHRENNEQFF. The CDR3 region has the DNA TGTGCCAGCCACAGGGAGAACAATGAGCAGTTCTTC.

V gene TRBV12-3 or TRBV12-4 combines with J gene TRBJ1-2; TRBD1 might be the D (6 bases). The CDR3 covers 13 residues. With 8 bases removed from V and 8 bases from J, the gap between germline ends came to 18 bases. The CDR3 bases are TGTGCCAGCGCCCAGGGAGGGGGGCTAGGCTACACCTTC. This encodes CASAQGGGLGYTF.

The chain joins TRBV29-1 to TRBJ1-2, with a tentative D call TRBD1 (5 bases). Trimming cost V 4 bases and J 8 bases, with 8 bases left between them. Germline CDR1 SQVTM, CDR2 ANQGSEA. The CDR3 consists of 10 residues. CDR3 nucleotide sequence: TGCAGCGTTGGTTGGGGCGGCTACACCTTC. Its translation is CSVGWGGYTF. Drawing the rest from reference TRBV29-1 and TRBJ1-2, the complete variable domain is SAVISQKPSRDICQRGTSLTIQCQVDSQVTMMFWYRQQPGQSLTLIATANQGSEATYESGFVIDKFPISRPNLTFSTLTVSNMSPEDSSIYLCSVGWGGYTFGSGTRLTVV.

This chain joins TRBV7-8 and TRBJ1-3, with a tentative D call TRBD1 (5 bases). The germline CDR1 and CDR2 sequences are SGHVS and FQNEAQ. V was pared by 4 bases and J by 4 bases, with 14 bases between. The CDR3 totals 15 residues. CDR3 DNA: TGTGCCAGCAGCTCCGGACAAAGCGGGGGAAACACCATATATTTT. It codes for CASSSGQSGGNTIYF.

V gene TRBV5-6 combines with J gene TRBJ2-1; 7 bases fit TRBD1. This CDR3 has 17 amino acids. Trimming removed 3 bases from V and 10 bases from J; junction bases left unmatched: 19. Per the germline V gene, CDR1 is SGHDT and CDR2 is YYEEEE. The CDR3 reads CASSWGQPIDPSPEQFF. The CDR3 DNA reads TGTGCCAGCAGCTGGGGACAGCCGATCGATCCCTCCCCCGAGCAGTTCTTC.

V is TRBV29-1 and J is TRBJ1-1, with 9 bases that match TRBD1. The germline CDR1 and CDR2 sequences are SQVTM and ANQGSEA. The CDR3 has 17 amino acids. The V and J ends lost 3 bases and 0 bases, in that order; junction bases with no gene match: 11. CDR3 loop: CSVEKPGQGSMNTEAFF. The CDR3 DNA reads TGCAGCGTTGAGAAACCGGGACAGGGAAGCATGAACACTGAAGCTTTCTTT.

This chain uses TRBV5-6 with TRBJ2-7; maybe TRBD2 (5 bases). The CDR3 spans 14 residues. Trimming took 2 bases from V and 0 from J, leaving 9 bases between them. CDR1 SGHDT and CDR2 YYEEEE come from the germline V gene. CDR3 residues: CASSFGLNSYEQYF. The CDR3 DNA follows: TGTGCCAGCAGCTTCGGACTGAACTCCTACGAGCAGTACTTC.

This clone was seen only once. This chain uses TRBV2 with TRBJ2-3; unclear D gene. This CDR3 is 14 amino acids long. V dropped 4 bases and J dropped 0 bases, with 8 bases sitting between them. In germline, CDR1 is SNHLY, CDR2 FYNNEI. The CDR3 loop is CASSGQSSTDTQYF. The CDR3 nucleotides are TGTGCCAGCAGTGGGCAGTCTAGCACAGATACGCAGTATTTT. The complete variable domain, with remaining parts taken from reference TRBV2 and TRBJ2-3, reads EPEVTQTPSHQVTQMGQEVILRCVPISNHLYFYWYRQILGQKVEFLVSFYNNEISEKSEIFDDQFSVERPDGSNFTLKIRSTKLEDSAMYFCASSGQSSTDTQYFGPGTRLTVL.